The 14 T cell receptor beta chains listed next were all sequenced from one sample in a study of graft-versus-host responses after intestinal transplantation. Profiled with immunoSEQ multiplex PCR; TCRdb holds only in-frame clones, not every one. This sample carries over 100,000 clones, 95% of them seen once, and the ten largest clones take more than 3%. Their target antigens are unknown. The sequences come from unstimulated CD8+ T cells sorted from spleen or lymph node cells, collected before intestinal transplant. These receptor sequences come from a human donor who received an intestinal transplant.

This chain uses TRBV7-8 with TRBJ2-7, with 8 bases that match TRBD2. V was pared by 2 bases and J by 4 bases, with 13 bases of the junction left unmatched. The CDR3 totals 17 residues. In germline, CDR1 is SGHVS, CDR2 FQNEAQ. In DNA, the CDR3 is TGTGCCAGCAGCTTAAATGCCTGGAGCGGGAGTCGTTACGAGCAGTACTTC. Protein sequence: CASSLNAWSGSRYEQYF.

This clone was found once. The V call is TRBV27, the J call TRBJ1-3; D is uncertain. Between the trimmed V and J ends, which lost 0 bases and 0 bases, there was a span of 6 bases. The CDR3 extends over 15 amino acids. Germline CDR1 MNHEY, CDR2 SMNVEV (reference sequence). The DNA for the CDR3 is TGTGCCAGCAGTTTATCGGTGGGCTCTGGAAACACCATATATTTT. The encoded protein is CASSLSVGSGNTIYF.

This clone appeared once. V gene TRBV10-3 combines with J gene TRBJ1-5; D is uncertain. CDR3 length equals 13 residues. V lost 0 bases, J lost 11 bases, and 11 bases lay in between. Germline V CDR1 and CDR2: ENHRY, SYGVKD. CDR3 in DNA: TGTGCCATCAGTGAGTCGCCGGATTCTGCCCAGCATTTT. This gives the protein CAISESPDSAQHF.

V usage is TRBV30 and J usage is TRBJ2-5, with 11 bases that match TRBD2. The CDR3 extends over 16 amino acids. CDR1 and CDR2 from the germline V gene are GTSNPN and SVGIG (reference sequence). V dropped 0 bases and J dropped 3; count of bases not matched to a gene: 6. This CDR3 reads CAWSVELAGGKETQYF. CDR3 coding DNA: TGTGCCTGGAGTGTAGAGCTAGCGGGAGGAAAAGAGACCCAGTACTTC.

The genes are TRBV11-2 and TRBJ1-1, with a tentative D call TRBD1 (5 bases). Germline V gives CDR1 SGHAT, CDR2 FQNNGV. This CDR3 has 14 residues. V was clipped by 1 base and J by 4 bases, with 10 bases between them. The CDR3 loop is CASSLGGAGTEAFF. Written as DNA, the CDR3 is TGTGCCAGCAGCTTAGGCGGGGCAGGCACTGAAGCTTTCTTT.

This clone appeared a few times. The gene calls are TRBV27 and TRBJ1-2; 8 positions match TRBD1. Germline lookup yields CDR1 MNHEY and CDR2 SMNVEV (reference sequence). The CDR3 is made up of 16 amino acids. V dropped 6 bases and J dropped 0; count of bases not matched to a gene: 9. The CDR3 protein is CASRGGQGAPNYGYTF. For the CDR3, the DNA is TGTGCCAGCAGGGGGGGGCAGGGGGCGCCTAACTATGGCTACACCTTC.

The V call is TRBV29-1, the J call TRBJ2-7; D might be TRBD1 or TRBD2, each matching 5 bases. The V and J ends lost 4 bases and 2 bases respectively, with 18 bases between them. Germline V gene data show CDR1 as SQVTM and CDR2 as ANQGSEA. The CDR3 runs 15 residues. As DNA, the CDR3 is TGCAGCGTTGTAAGTAGTCGCCGGGGCCCCTACGAGCAGTACTTC. This codes for CSVVSSRRGPYEQYF.

The chain uses TRBV27 and TRBJ1-1; possible D gene TRBD1, 5 bases. With 0 bases removed from V and 4 bases from J, the gap between germline ends came to 12 bases. The CDR3 spans 15 residues. CDR1 MNHEY and CDR2 SMNVEV come from the germline V gene (reference sequence). DNA of the CDR3: TGTGCCAGCAGTTTATCGTACGGGGCCCGCACTGAAGCTTTCTTT. Translated, it gives CASSLSYGARTEAFF.

This clone was picked up a small number of times. V and J are TRBV19 and TRBJ1-5; D unresolved. Germline loops: CDR1 LNHDA, CDR2 SQIVND (reference sequence). The ends were cut back, 3 bases at V and 10 bases at J, with 10 bases in the middle. The CDR3 spans 12 residues. For the CDR3, the DNA is TGTGCCAGTAGTATCACTGGTCGTCCCCAGCATTTT. Encoded protein: CASSITGRPQHF. The entire variable domain, with the rest obtained from reference TRBV19 and TRBJ1-5, is as follows: DGGITQSPKYLFRKEGQNVTLSCEQNLNHDAMYWYRQDPGQGLRLIYYSQIVNDFQKGDIAEGYSVSREKKESFPLTVTSAQKNPTAFYLCASSITGRPQHFGDGTRLSIL.

The chain is built from TRBV19 and TRBJ1-3; the D gene is possibly TRBD1 (5 bases). The CDR3 is 15 residues long. Trimming pared 4 bases from V and 0 bases from J, leaving 10 bases between. Looked up from germline, CDR1 is LNHDA and CDR2 is SQIVND (reference sequence). Here the CDR3 reads CASSKGHASGNTIYF. Written as DNA, the CDR3 is TGTGCCAGTAGTAAAGGACATGCCTCTGGAAACACCATATATTTT.

The chain carries TRBV28 and TRBJ2-4; either TRBD1 or TRBD2 may supply D (5 bases each). The CDR3 contains 18 residues. CDR1 and CDR2 from the germline V gene are MDHEN and SYDVKM. V was trimmed by 3 bases and J by 3 bases, leaving 21 bases between them. In DNA form, the CDR3 reads TGTGCCAGCAGTTTTATCTGGGGGTACAGGCGAGGCAAAAACATTCAGTACTTC. Encoded protein: CASSFIWGYRRGKNIQYF.

The chain employs TRBV4-2 and TRBJ2-7; no definite D call. CDR3 length equals 15 residues. Germline V lookup: CDR1 LGHNA, CDR2 YNFKEQ. The V gene lost 8 bases and the J gene lost 0 bases, with 17 bases spanning the gap. The CDR3 region has the DNA TGTGCCAGCGCCTACCGGCTAGGCAGCTCCTACGAGCAGTACTTC. As protein: CASAYRLGSSYEQYF.

V and J are TRBV29-1 and TRBJ2-7; TRBD1 matches at 9 bases. The V and J ends lost 2 bases and 4 bases, in that order; junction bases with no gene match: 9. The CDR3 covers 15 residues. From germline, CDR1 is SQVTM and CDR2 ANQGSEA. DNA of the CDR3: TGCAGCGTTGAATTAGACAGGGGGTCTGGATACGAGCAGTACTTC. It is translated as CSVELDRGSGYEQYF.

CDR3 DNA sequence: TGTGCCAGCAGTCGCAGCGGGATACATACAGATACGCAGTATTTT. This sequence encodes CASSRSGIHTDTQYF. The chain uses TRBV27 and TRBJ2-3, with 7 bases lining up with TRBD2. Per the germline V gene, CDR1 is MNHEY and CDR2 is SMNVEV (reference sequence). Trimming at V came to 5 bases and at J to 3 bases, leaving 8 bases not matched to a gene. This CDR3 is built from 15 residues.